These T cell receptor beta chains were read from a single sample in a study of cytomegalovirus exposure and HLA in healthy donors. The method was immunoSEQ multiplex PCR; TCRdb's version includes in-frame clones alone and lacks a portion of them. Counted here are around 150,000 clones, around three quarters occurring once; the ten biggest clones make up 3.7%. Input material: PBMCs. The receptor source for this set is a man aged 25-40 years in good health and CMV-seropositive. CDR3s include the opening cysteine and the closing phenylalanine or tryptophan. D genes are given only for firm matches. A row's size may be missing; if present it is once, few, many or a size class.

V	J	size	D	DNA	CDR3
TRBV10-1	TRBJ2-2	once	-	TGCGCCAGCAGTGTGGAGGGTGATAGGGAGCTGTTTTTT	CASSVEGDRELFF
TRBV6-1	TRBJ2-7	-	-	TGTGCCAGCACCCGGGGGTCCTACGAGCAGTACTTC	CASTRGSYEQYF
TRBV9	TRBJ2-3	-	TRBD2	TGTGCCAGCAGCGTACCCAAGCGGGGGGAGACAGATACGCAGTATTTT	CASSVPKRGETDTQYF
TRBV6-1	TRBJ1-3	-	-	TGTGCCAGCAGTGAATCGGGGGGCTCTGGAAACACCATATATTTT	CASSESGGSGNTIYF
TRBV18	TRBJ2-7	few	-	TGTGCCAGCTCACCACCGGTGGGCAGGATCTACGAGCAGTACTTC	CASSPPVGRIYEQYF
TRBV12-5	TRBJ2-3	-	-	TGTGCTAGTTCCCCAAGCCGCGGGATAGATACGCAGTATTTT	CASSPSRGIDTQYF
TRBV15	TRBJ2-7	once	TRBD1	TGTGCCACCAGCTCCAGGGGGAGCTCCTACGAGCAGTACTTC	CATSSRGSSYEQYF
TRBV7-9	TRBJ1-1	-	-	TGTGCCAGCAGCTCCTCGCGGACGGGAACTGAAGCTTTCTTT	CASSSSRTGTEAFF
TRBV7-2	TRBJ2-7	-	TRBD2	TGTGCCAGCAGCTTAGCCCGGGGCGGGGGGACTGGAGAGCAGTACTTC	CASSLARGGGTGEQYF
TRBV9	TRBJ1-6	-	-	TGTGCCAGCAGCGGAGTAAGGGGCAACTCCTATAATTCACCCCTCCACTTT	CASSGVRGNSYNSPLHF
TRBV7-2	TRBJ2-3	few	-	TGTGCCAGCAAGCGGACAGCTAGCACAGATACGCAGTATTTT	CASKRTASTDTQYF
TRBV18	TRBJ1-1	-	-	TGTGCCAGCTCACCATTCGAAAAGGTGGGCTCGACTGAAGCTTTCTTT	CASSPFEKVGSTEAFF
TRBV4-1	TRBJ2-5	-	-	TGCGCCAGCAGCCAAGAGGCAACCCAGTACTTC	CASSQEATQYF
TRBV10-3	TRBJ1-1	once	-	TGTGCCATCAGAAGCACCGGGACTGAAGCTTTCTTT	CAIRSTGTEAFF
TRBV27	TRBJ2-7	-	TRBD1	TGTGCCAGCAGTTGGACAGGTACGGGAGAGCAGTACTTC	CASSWTGTGEQYF
TRBV7-3	TRBJ2-5	-	-	TGTGCCAGCAGCTTAATCGTCCAAGAGACCCAGTACTTC	CASSLIVQETQYF
TRBV28	TRBJ2-7	-	-	TGTGCCAGCAGTTTAGGGTCTGCAGGGGCGGCCCACGAGCAGTACTTC	CASSLGSAGAAHEQYF
TRBV9	TRBJ2-3	-	TRBD2	TGTGCCAGCAGCGTAAATAGCGGGTCCTTTTCAGATACGCAGTATTTT	CASSVNSGSFSDTQYF
TRBV19	TRBJ2-2	-	-	TGTGCCAGGTCGGACACGAACACCGGGGAGCTGTTTTTT	CARSDTNTGELFF
TRBV5-5	TRBJ1-1	-	-	TGTGCCAGCAGCTTCGGGCCGACGGGGGGTGAAGCTTTCTTT	CASSFGPTGGEAFF
TRBV6-5	TRBJ2-1	-	-	TGTGCCAGCAGTTACTCGGCGGGGGCGGTTGAGCAGTTCTTC	CASSYSAGAVEQFF
TRBV5-1	TRBJ2-3	-	TRBD2	TGCGCCAGCAGCCTCTTGAGCGGGGGGGCTTCTGGAGATACGCAGTATTTT	CASSLLSGGASGDTQYF
TRBV5-1	TRBJ2-5	-	TRBD2	TGCGCCAGCAGCCCGACTAGCGAGGAGACCCAGTACTTC	CASSPTSEETQYF
TRBV6-4	TRBJ2-7	-	-	TGTGCCAGCAGTGAAATCGAAACATTCTTCTACGAGCAGTACTTC	CASSEIETFFYEQYF
TRBV5-1	TRBJ2-1	-	-	TGCGCCAGCAGCTTAATTCCGGGGACAACCTACAATGAGCAGTTCTTC	CASSLIPGTTYNEQFF
TRBV13	TRBJ2-7	-	-	TGTGCCAGCAGCTTTGAGGGCTCCTACGAGCAGTACTTC	CASSFEGSYEQYF
TRBV6-5	TRBJ1-1	-	-	TGTGCCAGCAGGGGTTCCGGAGACACTGAAGCTTTCTTT	CASRGSGDTEAFF
TRBV11-3	TRBJ2-2	-	-	TGTGCCAGCAGCCCGGGGGTGAACACCGGGGAGCTGTTTTTT	CASSPGVNTGELFF
TRBV5-4	TRBJ2-1	-	-	TGTGCCAGCAGCCGGACGCCTAGCGATGAGCAGTTCTTC	CASSRTPSDEQFF
TRBV7-2	TRBJ2-5	-	TRBD2	TGTGCCAGCAGCTTGGGGCCGGGGGGACTGGAGACCCAGTACTTC	CASSLGPGGLETQYF
TRBV23-1	TRBJ1-3	-	TRBD1	TGCGCCAGCAGTCAATCACCCGGGACAGGGGCCGGAAACACCATATATTTT	CASSQSPGTGAGNTIYF
TRBV5-6	TRBJ1-1	-	-	TGTGCCAGCAGCAATGTCGGGACTGAAGCTTTCTTT	CASSNVGTEAFF
TRBV13	TRBJ2-7	-	TRBD1	TGTGCCAGCAGCTTAGGGACAGGGTCTTATCAGTACTTC	CASSLGTGSYQYF
TRBV4-1	TRBJ1-5	-	TRBD1	TGCGCCAGCAGCCAAGTGACAGGGAAGGATCAGCCCCAGCATTTT	CASSQVTGKDQPQHF
TRBV2	TRBJ2-4	-	-	TGTGCCAGCAGTGAAAGTACTCACCGAACCAAAAACATTCAGTACTTC	CASSESTHRTKNIQYF
TRBV19	TRBJ1-2	-	TRBD1	TGTGCCAGTAGTATCGACAGGGTAGGAGGCTACACCTTC	CASSIDRVGGYTF
TRBV20-1	TRBJ1-2	-	-	TGCAGTGCTAGACCAGGCTGGGGCTACACCTTC	CSARPGWGYTF
TRBV28	TRBJ2-2	-	TRBD1	TGTGCCAGCAGATCGGGACAGTTCAACACCGGGGAGCTGTTTTTT	CASRSGQFNTGELFF
TRBV4-3	TRBJ2-2	-	TRBD2	TGCGCCAGCAGCCAAAGACTAGCGGGGGGCCCCATGCCCGGGGAGCTGTTTTTT	CASSQRLAGGPMPGELFF
TRBV30	TRBJ2-7	-	TRBD1	TGTGCCTGGGGGACAGGTAATGTCTACGAGCAGTACTTC	CAWGTGNVYEQYF
TRBV4-2	TRBJ2-7	-	-	TGTGCCAGCAGCCTGGAATCACAGGAACAATATCTCCACGAGCAGTACTTC	CASSLESQEQYLHEQYF
TRBV9	TRBJ2-1	-	TRBD2	TGTGCCAGCAGCGTAACGGGAGGCCCCCTCTCCTACAATGAGCAGTTCTTC	CASSVTGGPLSYNEQFF
TRBV2	TRBJ2-7	few	TRBD1	TGTGCCAGCAGATGGGGACAGACCGAGCAGTACTTC	CASRWGQTEQYF
TRBV27	TRBJ2-7	-	-	TGTGCCAGCAGTTCGGGAGCTTCCGGAGAGCAGTACTTC	CASSSGASGEQYF
TRBV6-5	TRBJ1-1	-	TRBD1	TGTGCCAGCAGTTACCCCGGGACAGCGGACACTGAAGCTTTCTTT	CASSYPGTADTEAFF
TRBV28	TRBJ2-7	-	TRBD1	TGTGCCAGTTCTGGGACAGTCTCCTACGAGCAGTACTTC	CASSGTVSYEQYF
TRBV27	TRBJ2-3	-	TRBD2	TGTGCCAGCAGTTTACGCGGGACAGCGGGGGGATTTCGGGCAGATACGCAGTATTTT	CASSLRGTAGGFRADTQYF
TRBV27	TRBJ2-7	few	TRBD1	TGTGCCAGCAGCCCGAGCGACAGGGTCCTCTCCTACGAGCAGTACTTC	CASSPSDRVLSYEQYF
TRBV27	TRBJ2-5	-	TRBD1	TGTGCCAGCAGTTTATCGTTCAGGGGGCACGAGACCCAGTACTTC	CASSLSFRGHETQYF
TRBV5-6	TRBJ2-7	-	TRBD1	TGTGCCAGCAGCCGACAGGGCCCCGAGCAGTACTTC	CASSRQGPEQYF
TRBV6-6	TRBJ2-7	-	-	TGTGCCAGCAGTCCCGGACGAGGCGGGGCTGACGAGCAGTACTTC	CASSPGRGGADEQYF
TRBV29-1	TRBJ2-2	-	TRBD1	TGCAGCGTTACCGGGACAGGGCGAATCCTCACCGGGGAGCTGTTTTTT	CSVTGTGRILTGELFF
TRBV28	TRBJ2-7	once	-	TGTGCCAGCAGTTCCCCCAGGGGAAGCTCCTACGAGCAGTACTTC	CASSSPRGSSYEQYF
TRBV19	TRBJ2-7	few	-	TGTGCCAGTAGTATAGGCGGCGGGTCCTACGAGCAGTACTTC	CASSIGGGSYEQYF
TRBV30	TRBJ1-1	-	-	TGTGCCTGGAGATCGGGACTCAGTAGGACTGAAGCTTTCTTT	CAWRSGLSRTEAFF